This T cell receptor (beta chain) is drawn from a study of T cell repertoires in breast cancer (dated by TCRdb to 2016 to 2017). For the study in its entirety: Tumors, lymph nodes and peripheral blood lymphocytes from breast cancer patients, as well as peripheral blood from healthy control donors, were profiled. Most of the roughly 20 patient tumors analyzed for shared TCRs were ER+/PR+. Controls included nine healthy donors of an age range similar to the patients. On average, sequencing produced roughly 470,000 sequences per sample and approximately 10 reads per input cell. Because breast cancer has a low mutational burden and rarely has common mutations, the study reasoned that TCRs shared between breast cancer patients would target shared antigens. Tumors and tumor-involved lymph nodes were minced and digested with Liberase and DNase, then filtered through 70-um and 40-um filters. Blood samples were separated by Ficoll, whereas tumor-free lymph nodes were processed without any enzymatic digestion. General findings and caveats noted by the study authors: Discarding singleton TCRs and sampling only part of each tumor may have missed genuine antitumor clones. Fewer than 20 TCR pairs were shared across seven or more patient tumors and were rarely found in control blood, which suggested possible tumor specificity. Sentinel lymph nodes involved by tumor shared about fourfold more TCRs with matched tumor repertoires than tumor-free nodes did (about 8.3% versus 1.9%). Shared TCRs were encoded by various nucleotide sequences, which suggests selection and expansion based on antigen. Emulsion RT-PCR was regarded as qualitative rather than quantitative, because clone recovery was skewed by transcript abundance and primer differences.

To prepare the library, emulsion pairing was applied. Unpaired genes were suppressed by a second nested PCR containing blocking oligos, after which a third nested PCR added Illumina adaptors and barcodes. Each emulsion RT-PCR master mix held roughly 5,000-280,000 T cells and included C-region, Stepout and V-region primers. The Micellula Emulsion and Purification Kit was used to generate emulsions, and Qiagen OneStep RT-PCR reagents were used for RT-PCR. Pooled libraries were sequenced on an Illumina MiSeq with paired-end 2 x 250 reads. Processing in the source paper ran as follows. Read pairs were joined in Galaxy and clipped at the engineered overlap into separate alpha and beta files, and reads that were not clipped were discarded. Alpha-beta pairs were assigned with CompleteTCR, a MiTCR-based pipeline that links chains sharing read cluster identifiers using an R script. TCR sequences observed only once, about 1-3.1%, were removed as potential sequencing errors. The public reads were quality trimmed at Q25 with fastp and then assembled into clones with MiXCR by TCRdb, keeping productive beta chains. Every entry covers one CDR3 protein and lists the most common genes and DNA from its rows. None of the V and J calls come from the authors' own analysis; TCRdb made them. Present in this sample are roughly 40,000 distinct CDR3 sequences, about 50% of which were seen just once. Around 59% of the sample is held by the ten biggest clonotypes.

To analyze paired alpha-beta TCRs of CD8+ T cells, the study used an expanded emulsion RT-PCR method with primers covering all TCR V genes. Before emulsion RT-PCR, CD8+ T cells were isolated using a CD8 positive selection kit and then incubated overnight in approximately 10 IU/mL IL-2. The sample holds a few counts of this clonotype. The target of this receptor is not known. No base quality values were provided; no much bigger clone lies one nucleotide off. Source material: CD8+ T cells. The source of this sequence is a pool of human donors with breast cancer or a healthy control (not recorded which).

The CDR3 here reads CAIQPTLNTEAFF. The nucleotides are TGTGCCATACAGCCAACTCTGAACACTGAAGCTTTCTTT. The chain was built from TRBV10-3 and TRBJ1-1, with the D gene uncertain. V loses 9 bases of germline sequence and J loses 0 bases, and the interval between the two ends is 11 bases. From its cysteine to its phenylalanine, the CDR3 spans 13 amino acids. Only the CDR3 portion is preserved as DNA: 39 bases, with reading frame beginning at the first base. Based on the germline V gene, the CDR1 and CDR2 sequences are ENHRY and SYGVKD.